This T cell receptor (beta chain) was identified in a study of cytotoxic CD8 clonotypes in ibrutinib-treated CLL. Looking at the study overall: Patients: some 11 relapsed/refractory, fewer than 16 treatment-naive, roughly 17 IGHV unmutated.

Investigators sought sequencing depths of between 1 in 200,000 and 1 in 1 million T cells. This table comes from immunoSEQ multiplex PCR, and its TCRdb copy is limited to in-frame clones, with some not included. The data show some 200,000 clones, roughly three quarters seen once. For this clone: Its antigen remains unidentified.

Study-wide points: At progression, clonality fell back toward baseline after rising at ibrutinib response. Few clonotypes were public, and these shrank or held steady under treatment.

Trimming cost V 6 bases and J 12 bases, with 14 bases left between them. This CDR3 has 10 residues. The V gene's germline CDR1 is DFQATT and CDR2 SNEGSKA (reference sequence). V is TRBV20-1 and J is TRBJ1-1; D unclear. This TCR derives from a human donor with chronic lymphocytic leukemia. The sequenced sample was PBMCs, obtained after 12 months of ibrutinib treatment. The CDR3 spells CSAAEVPPFF. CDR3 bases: TGCAGTGCCGCCGAGGTGCCGCCTTTCTTT.